What follows are 28 T cell receptor beta chains derived from one specimen sequenced in a study of shared clonotypes between healthy human individuals. The table came from immunoSEQ multiplex PCR; TCRdb's copy has only in-frame clones and leaves some out. Of 950,000 to 1,100,000 clones listed, 78% are singletons. The material sequenced was memory CD4+ T cells from PBMCs. Subset denoted: CD45RA-negative fraction. These receptors all stem from a man younger than 35 in good health. Some clones in this sample may be carry-over from other donors' samples.

The gene calls are TRBV28 and TRBJ2-7; tentative D call: TRBD2 (5 bases). This CDR3 is built from 12 residues. V was pared by 3 bases and J by 6 bases, with 9 bases between. Germline V lookup: CDR1 MDHEN, CDR2 SYDVKM. The chain's CDR3 is CASSLRVSEQYF. The CDR3, as DNA: TGTGCCAGCAGTTTGCGGGTATCCGAGCAGTACTTC.

The J gene is TRBJ2-3, the V gene TRBV5-5; D might be TRBD1 or TRBD2, each matching 5 bases. CDR3 length equals 15 residues. Trimming shortened V by 4 bases and J by 1 base, and 13 bases separated the two germline ends. Germline V CDR1 and CDR2: SGHKS, YYEKEE (reference sequence). In DNA form, the CDR3 reads TGTGCCAGCAGCATAAGAGGGGCCGGCACAGATACGCAGTATTTT. Amino acid sequence: CASSIRGAGTDTQYF.

The genes are TRBV5-1 and TRBJ2-5, with 8 bases lining up with TRBD2. The CDR3 is made up of 16 amino acids. With V trimmed by 0 bases and J by 5 bases, 9 bases remained unmatched. CDR1 is SGHRS, CDR2 YFSETQ, per germline. Here the CDR3 reads CASSLGAASGGETQYF. The CDR3 DNA reads as TGCGCCAGCAGCTTGGGGGCGGCTTCGGGAGGGGAGACCCAGTACTTC.

This chain connects TRBV11-2 to TRBJ2-5; possible D gene TRBD1, 5 bases. Trimming removed 5 bases at V and 1 base at J, with 8 bases between. Germline-derived CDR1 and CDR2 are SGHAT and FQNNGV. The CDR3 has 13 amino acids. The CDR3: CASSPGSQETQYF. In DNA form, the CDR3 reads TGTGCCAGCAGCCCAGGGTCCCAAGAGACCCAGTACTTC.

A few counts support this clone. The gene calls are TRBV7-9 and TRBJ1-2; no clear D. The V end lost 5 bases, the J end lost 12 bases, and 16 bases lay between the germline ends. The CDR3 runs to 12 residues. The germline V gene has CDR1 SEHNR and CDR2 FQNEAQ (reference sequence). For the CDR3, the DNA is TGTGCCAGCAGCCCGACGAACCAGTTCCACACCTTC. Translating it yields CASSPTNQFHTF.

This clone occurred a few times. This CDR3 reads CSGSTDTQYF. The CDR3 DNA sequence: TGCAGTGGTAGCACAGATACGCAGTATTTT. The rearrangement joins TRBV20-1 to TRBJ2-3; D remains ambiguous. The CDR3 runs to 10 residues. Germline V gene sequence: CDR1 DFQATT, CDR2 SNEGSKA (reference sequence). Trimming cost V 7 bases and J 0 bases, with 2 bases left between them.

The genes are TRBV28 and TRBJ1-2; D is unresolved. V was pared by 5 bases and J by 7 bases, with 14 bases between. CDR3 length: 13 amino acids. CDR1 is MDHEN, CDR2 SYDVKM, per germline. The CDR3 reads CASSPPLESGYTF. Here the CDR3 DNA reads TGTGCCAGCAGTCCCCCCCTAGAGTCTGGCTACACCTTC.

The V gene is TRBV15, the J gene TRBJ2-7; D may be TRBD1 (6 bases). Trimming removed 1 base at V and 2 bases at J, with 18 bases between. Per germline, CDR1 LNHNV and CDR2 YYDKDF (reference sequence). The CDR3 runs to 17 residues. Here the CDR3 DNA reads TGTGCCACCAGCAGAGCCGGCAGGGGAATGGGGCCCTACGAGCAGTACTTC. This translates into CATSRAGRGMGPYEQYF.

The CDR3 coding sequence is TGTGCCAGCAGCTTAGGGCGGAGTTATTACAATGAGCAGTTCTTC. This translates into CASSLGRSYYNEQFF. J is TRBJ2-1 and V is TRBV7-3; D gene uncertain. The CDR3 spans 15 residues. V lost 2 bases, J lost 4 bases, and 12 bases lay in between. From germline, CDR1 is SGHTA and CDR2 FQGTGA.

DNA of the CDR3: TGTGCCAGCAGGGCCAAGGCGGGAGCAGATACGCAGTATTTT. This codes for CASRAKAGADTQYF. The rearrangement joins TRBV5-4 to TRBJ2-3, with TRBD2 matching over 7 bases. CDR3 length equals 14 residues. Germline CDR1 SGHNT, CDR2 YYREEE (reference sequence). V dropped 5 bases and J dropped 4; count of bases not matched to a gene: 7.

The chain has TRBV2 and TRBJ1-1; 7 bases are shared with TRBD1. This CDR3 comprises 12 residues. Germline V gene lookup returns CDR1 SNHLY and CDR2 FYNNEI. V was pared by 10 bases and J by 6 bases, with 8 bases of the junction left unmatched. CDR3 coding DNA: TGTGCCACCGGACAGGCTAGGGCTGAAGCTTTCTTT. Translation: CATGQARAEAFF.

The V and J genes are TRBV11-2 and TRBJ2-5, with 7 bases matching TRBD1. The length of the CDR3 is 14 residues. Germline lookup yields CDR1 SGHAT and CDR2 FQNNGV. The J segment lost 5 bases and the V segment lost 5 bases, leaving 8 bases of the junction unmatched. The CDR3 DNA reads as TGTGCCAGCAGCCCGGGACAGATCGGGGAGACCCAGTACTTC. Amino acid sequence: CASSPGQIGETQYF.

The chain carries TRBV2 and TRBJ2-5, with 8 bases aligning to TRBD2. The trim removed 7 bases at V and 9 bases at J, leaving 4 bases unmatched. Per germline, CDR1 SNHLY and CDR2 FYNNEI. The CDR3 consists of 11 residues. The DNA for the CDR3 is TGTGCCAGCACCTCGGGGGGGGCCCAGTACTTC. Its protein product is CASTSGGAQYF.

With respect to this clone: A junction boundary mismatches the germline segment, possibly from a read error. In DNA form, the CDR3 reads TGCGCCAGCAGCCAGATGGGGGCCGGTACGCAGTATTTT. Translating it yields CASSQMGAGTQYF. The rearrangement links TRBV11-2 to TRBJ2-3; a possible D gene is TRBD1 (6 bases). This CDR3 comprises 13 residues. In germline, CDR1 is SGHAT, CDR2 FQNNGV.

The rearrangement uses TRBV20-1 and TRBJ1-3, with D unclear. This CDR3 region has 10 residues. Germline V gene sequence: CDR1 DFQATT, CDR2 SNEGSKA (reference sequence). V shed 5 bases and J shed 2 bases, with 1 base lying between them. The CDR3 is CSAAGNTIYF. As DNA, the CDR3 is TGCAGTGCTGCTGGAAACACCATATATTTT.

In the case of this clone: Within the sample, other DNA sequences also encode this same CDR3. CDR3 in DNA: TGTGCCAGTAGTATCTCCGCTAACTATGGCTACACCTTC. Amino acid sequence: CASSISANYGYTF. This chain connects TRBV19 to TRBJ1-2, with D uncertain. CDR3 length equals 13 residues. The germline V gene has CDR1 LNHDA and CDR2 SQIVND (reference sequence). V lost 3 bases to trimming and J lost 0 bases, with 5 bases between them.

Regarding this clone: A much bigger clone sits one base away, suggesting this may be a read error. Other nucleotide sequences in the sample specify the same CDR3. The chain couples TRBV5-1 to TRBJ2-7; the D is unclear. CDR1 is SGHRS, CDR2 YFSETQ, per germline. The CDR3 loop spans 11 amino acids. With 4 bases removed from V and 2 bases from J, the gap between germline ends came to 4 bases. The CDR3 protein is CASSGTYEQYF. The DNA of the CDR3 is TGCGCCAGCAGCGGGACCTACGAGCAGTACTTC.

This chain connects TRBV6-5 to TRBJ1-1; no clear D. This CDR3 region has 13 residues. The germline CDR1 and CDR2 sequences are MNHEY and SVGAGI. Trimming stripped 0 bases from V and 7 bases from J, with 9 bases between. The DNA for the CDR3 is TGTGCCAGCAGTTACTCGACCGATGTTGAAGCTTTCTTT. Encoded protein: CASSYSTDVEAFF.

This clone was observed a single time. This chain uses TRBV6-6 with TRBJ2-2; D is undetermined. The germline V gene encodes CDR1 MNHNY and CDR2 SVGAGI (reference sequence). V lost 4 bases and J 9 bases, leaving 9 bases between the germline ends. The CDR3 is 12 residues long. For the CDR3, the DNA is TGTGCCAGCAGTTCGCCCTCCAGGGAGCTGTTTTTT. Amino acids: CASSSPSRELFF.

V gene TRBV4-1 combines with J gene TRBJ2-7; TRBD2 agrees at 13 bases. Trimming at V came to 4 bases and at J to 4 bases, leaving 7 bases not matched to a gene. The CDR3 is 16 amino acids. Germline CDR1 and CDR2: MGHRA and YSYEKL. The CDR3 loop is CASSLGTSGMLYEQYF. Here the CDR3 DNA reads TGCGCCAGCAGCCTTGGGACTAGCGGGATGTTGTACGAGCAGTACTTC.

This chain links TRBV7-6 with TRBJ1-1; D unresolved. V gave up 4 bases and J gave up 7 bases, with 10 bases separating them. Germline CDR1 SGHVS, CDR2 FNYEAQ. The length of the CDR3 is 12 residues. The CDR3 DNA is TGTGCCAGCAGCTCCTTATGGGGTGAAGCTTTCTTT. Residues: CASSSLWGEAFF.

This clone was counted between two and nine times. The chain has TRBV5-1 and TRBJ2-3; D is unclear. V lost 0 bases and J 6 bases, leaving 11 bases between the germline ends. The CDR3 runs 14 residues. From germline, CDR1 is SGHRS and CDR2 YFSETQ. The CDR3 is CASSLEINGDTQYF. The CDR3 DNA reads as TGCGCCAGCAGCTTGGAAATAAATGGGGATACGCAGTATTTT.

The CDR3 loop is CASSVGPGTAYGYTF. DNA for the CDR3: TGTGCCAGCAGCGTAGGCCCCGGGACAGCCTATGGCTACACCTTC. This chain links TRBV9 with TRBJ1-2, with TRBD1 matching 7 bases. With V trimmed by 0 bases and J by 4 bases, 6 bases remained unmatched. Per germline, CDR1 SGDLS and CDR2 YYNGEE. The CDR3 length is 15 residues.

In its sample, this clone was seen a few times. Other DNA sequences in this sample translate to the same CDR3. The chain carries TRBV30 and TRBJ1-3; no definite D call. CDR1 and CDR2 (germline): GTSNPN, SVGIG (reference sequence). There are 12 residues in the CDR3. The V end was cut by 5 bases, the J end by 0 bases, with 5 bases between. DNA for the CDR3: TGTGCCTGGGGAGTCTCTGGAAACACCATATATTTT. Translated: CAWGVSGNTIYF. The complete variable domain, with remaining parts taken from reference TRBV30 and TRBJ1-3, reads SQTIHQWPATLVQPVGSPLSLECTVEGTSNPNLYWYRQAAGRGLQLLFYSVGIGQISSEVPQNLSASRPQDRQFILSSKKLLLSDSGFYLCAWGVSGNTIYFGEGSWLTVV.

The sample holds one count of this clone. V usage is TRBV10-3 and J usage is TRBJ2-5; tentatively, D is TRBD2 (6 bases). The V and J ends lost 3 bases and 5 bases respectively, with 13 bases between them. In germline, CDR1 is ENHRY, CDR2 SYGVKD. The CDR3 runs to 14 residues. CDR3: CAISDSARGETQYF. The DNA for the CDR3 is TGTGCCATCAGTGATTCGGCCCGGGGGGAGACCCAGTACTTC.

The chain has TRBV19 and TRBJ1-1; 7 bases line up with TRBD1. J was trimmed by 4 bases and V by 9 bases; bases with no gene match: 5. The CDR3 extends over 12 amino acids. The germline V gene encodes CDR1 LNHDA and CDR2 SQIVND (reference sequence). DNA for the CDR3: TGTGCCAGCAGGGGGTCGGGCACTGAAGCTTTCTTT. Its protein is CASRGSGTEAFF.

V gene TRBV25-1 combines with J gene TRBJ2-4; a weak D match, TRBD1 (6 bases). Germline values: CDR1 MGHDK, CDR2 SYGVNS. CDR3 length: 12 residues. Between the trimmed V and J ends, which lost 0 bases and 10 bases, there was a span of 7 bases. In DNA form, the CDR3 reads TGTGCCAGCAGTGAATATACAGGGATTCAGTACTTC. Protein sequence: CASSEYTGIQYF. The variable domain in full, completed from reference TRBV25-1 and TRBJ2-4, reads EADIYQTPRYLVIGTGKKITLECSQTMGHDKMYWYQQDPGMELHLIHYSYGVNSTEKGDLSSESTVSRIRTEHFPLTLESARPSHTSQYLCASSEYTGIQYFGAGTRLSVL.

This chain links TRBV28 with TRBJ1-2; D is ambiguous. The ends were cut back, 5 bases at V and 2 bases at J, with 9 bases in the middle. This CDR3 has 13 amino acids. Germline values: CDR1 MDHEN, CDR2 SYDVKM. The CDR3 DNA sequence: TGTGCCAGCAGTCCCCCCAGGAACTATGGCTACACCTTC. It specifies CASSPPRNYGYTF.